This TCR beta chain was profiled in a study of blood T cells in healthy people across ages. Together with a sample-barcoded 5' primer, a J-beta primer mix was included in a second PCR lasting about 7 to 11 cycles. TCRdb processed the 5' RACE reads anew with MiXCR; each CDR3 protein has one entry. The sample yields some 780,000 distinct CDR3 sequences, approximately 60% seen once. The CDR3 is 16 residues long. Trimming removed 0 bases at V and 6 bases at J, with 18 bases between. Germline CDR1 SGHRS, CDR2 YFSETQ. Source material: blood. The receptor was derived from a man in his forties or fifties in good health. This sequence joins TRBV5-1 and TRBJ1-1; TRBD1 might be the D (5 bases). CDR3 in DNA: TGCGCCAGCAGCTTGGTCTCTAATCCAGGGAATTCTGAAGCTTTCTTT. Translation gives CASSLVSNPGNSEAFF.